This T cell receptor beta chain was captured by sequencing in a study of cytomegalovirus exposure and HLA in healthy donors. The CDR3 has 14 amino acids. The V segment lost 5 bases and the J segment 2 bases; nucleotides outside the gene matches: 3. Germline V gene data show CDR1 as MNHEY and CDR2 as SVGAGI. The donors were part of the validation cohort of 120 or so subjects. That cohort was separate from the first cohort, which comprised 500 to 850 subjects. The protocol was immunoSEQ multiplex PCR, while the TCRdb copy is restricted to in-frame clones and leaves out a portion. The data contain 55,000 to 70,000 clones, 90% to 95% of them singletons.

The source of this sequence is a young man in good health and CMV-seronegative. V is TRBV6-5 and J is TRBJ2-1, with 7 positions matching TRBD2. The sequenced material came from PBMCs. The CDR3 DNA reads TGTGCCAGCAGTGAGGGAGGGACCTACAATGAGCAGTTCTTC. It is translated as CASSEGGTYNEQFF.